The TCR beta chain described here comes from a study of cytotoxic CD8 clonotypes in ibrutinib-treated CLL. The protocol was immunoSEQ multiplex PCR, while the TCRdb copy is restricted to in-frame clones and leaves out a portion. The sample shows 150,000 to 250,000 clones, over 55% of them seen only once. V was clipped by 6 bases and J by 2 bases, with 8 bases between them. The length of the CDR3 is 12 residues. The germline V gene encodes CDR1 SGHTA and CDR2 FQGNSA. This receptor was identified in a human donor with chronic lymphocytic leukemia. The specimen was PBMCs, collected after 24 months of ibrutinib treatment. The rearrangement uses TRBV7-2 and TRBJ2-7; possible D gene TRBD2, 5 bases. CDR3 sequence (DNA): TGTGCCAGCAGGGGGAGCCCCTACGAGCAGTACTTC. Translating it yields CASRGSPYEQYF.